These T cell receptor beta chains were read from a single sample in a study of T cells in Graves' hyperthyroidism and ophthalmopathy. MiXCR was run by TCRdb on the multiplex PCR reads, yielding one entry per CDR3 protein. The sample lists 500,000 to 750,000 distinct CDR3 sequences, approximately 15% occurring once. What was sequenced was blood. The receptors shown here come from a woman between 18 and 30 years old with Graves' ophthalmopathy. Both conserved end residues are part of each CDR3. D genes are given only for firm matches. Part of the rows lack a size; the others show once, few, many or a class for expanded clones.

v_gene	abundance	j_gene	d_gene	CDR3nt	CDR3aa
TRBV5-1	NA	TRBJ2-7	NA	TGCGCCAGCAGCTTGTCTGGAGAGCGGGCCTACGAGCAGTACTTC	CASSLSGERAYEQYF
TRBV28	NA	TRBJ1-3	NA	TGTGCCAGCAGGGGGGGGGGGGAGGCTGGAAACACCATATATTTT	CASRGGGEAGNTIYF
TRBV7-2	NA	TRBJ2-1	TRBD2	TGTGCCGGGAGGCGGGAGGGCCACAATGAGCAGTTCTTC	CAGRREGHNEQFF
TRBV20-1	few	TRBJ2-7	NA	TGCAGTGCTCCCTGGGAATACGAGCAGTACTTC	CSAPWEYEQYF
TRBV19	few	TRBJ1-1	TRBD1	TGTGCCAGTTCCGGGACAGGGCGCCCGAACACTGAAGCTTTCTTT	CASSGTGRPNTEAFF
TRBV12-3/TRBV12-4	NA	TRBJ1-3	TRBD1	TGTGCCAGCAGTTTAGTAGGATATCCGGGACAGGGGGTGGACACCATATATTTT	CASSLVGYPGQGVDTIYF
TRBV3-1	NA	TRBJ2-7	NA	TGTGCCAGCAGCCAACTCGCACTAGCCGGCTCCTACGAGCAGTACTTC	CASSQLALAGSYEQYF
TRBV19	few	TRBJ1-1	NA	TGTGCCAGTAGTATCACGGCCGGGCTCGGGAACACTGAAGCTTTCTTT	CASSITAGLGNTEAFF
TRBV7-6	many	TRBJ2-5	NA	TGTGCCAGCAGCTCGGACCGCCAAGAGACCCAGTACTTC	CASSSDRQETQYF
TRBV7-2	few	TRBJ2-7	TRBD1	TGTGCCAGCAGCCGGTCTCTGAGGGGGCCCCACGCCTACGAGCAGTACTTC	CASSRSLRGPHAYEQYF
TRBV6-5	many	TRBJ2-5	NA	TGTGCCAGCAGTTACGGCCCCGAAATAACCCAGTACTTC	CASSYGPEITQYF
TRBV10-3	NA	TRBJ1-6	NA	TGTGCCATCAGTGGTTTTGATCAGGGGTCACCCCTCCACTTT	CAISGFDQGSPLHF
TRBV19	NA	TRBJ2-1	NA	TGTGCCAGTAGTCCACAGGGTGAGGGTTACAATGAGCAGTTCTTC	CASSPQGEGYNEQFF
TRBV11-3	NA	TRBJ2-5	NA	TGTGCCAGCAGCCCCCGCCGGCTAGAGACCCAGTACTTC	CASSPRRLETQYF
TRBV29-1	few	TRBJ2-3	NA	TGCAGCGTTGAAGGGTGGCAGCCTAGCACAGATACGCAGTATTTT	CSVEGWQPSTDTQYF
TRBV20-1	few	TRBJ2-3	TRBD2	TGCAGTGCTACCCGACTAGCGGGGGCCGATATCACAGATACGCAGTATTTT	CSATRLAGADITDTQYF
TRBV12-3/TRBV12-4	many	TRBJ2-7	TRBD1	TGTGCCAGCAGTTTAGCGGACAGGGGTTACGAGCAGTACTTC	CASSLADRGYEQYF
TRBV20-1	many	TRBJ2-3	TRBD2	TGCAGTGCACCACTAGCGGGAGTAATAGATACGCAGTATTTT	CSAPLAGVIDTQYF
TRBV6-1	many	TRBJ1-2	NA	TGTGCCAGCAGTGAACAGCAGGGCGTTAACTATGGCTACACCTTC	CASSEQQGVNYGYTF
TRBV25-1	few	TRBJ2-3	NA	TGTGCCAGCAGTGAAGGGGGTAGCTCGGATACGCAGTATTTT	CASSEGGSSDTQYF
TRBV7-9	NA	TRBJ2-1	TRBD2	TGTGCCAGCAGCTTTAGCGGGAGCTATGATGAGCAGTTCTTC	CASSFSGSYDEQFF
TRBV28	many	TRBJ2-1	TRBD2	TGTGCCAGCAGTCTACTGACTAGCGCCTACAATGAGCAGTTCTTC	CASSLLTSAYNEQFF
TRBV7-2	many	TRBJ2-1	TRBD2	TGTGCCAGCAGTGAATCTGGGCTAGCGGGATTGGGCTCCTACAATGAGCAGTTCTTC	CASSESGLAGLGSYNEQFF
TRBV20-1	NA	TRBJ2-3	TRBD2	TGCAGTGCTAGAGGTACCGGGACTAGCGGGAGGGCTGATACGCAGTATTTT	CSARGTGTSGRADTQYF
TRBV2	many	TRBJ2-1	TRBD2	TGTGCCAGCAGTGAAAACGGGAGGGTAAGCTCCTACAATGAGCAGTTCTTC	CASSENGRVSSYNEQFF
TRBV30	NA	TRBJ2-7	TRBD2	TGTGCCTGGAGAAGACTAGCGGGAGGTCTCGAGCAGTACTTC	CAWRRLAGGLEQYF
TRBV7-2	many	TRBJ2-3	TRBD2	TGTGCCAGCACGACTAGCGGAGATACAGATACGCAGTATTTT	CASTTSGDTDTQYF
TRBV10-3	many	TRBJ2-3	NA	TGTGCCATCACCCAGAGGGAGGTCACAGATACGCAGTATTTT	CAITQREVTDTQYF
TRBV7-2	many	TRBJ1-2	NA	TGTGCCAGCAGCGGAATCGGACAGCCCAACTATGGCTACACCTTC	CASSGIGQPNYGYTF
TRBV7-9	many	TRBJ2-7	TRBD1	TGTGCCAGCAGCCTACGGACAGGGCCCGGCTCCTACGAGCAGTACTTC	CASSLRTGPGSYEQYF
TRBV12-3/TRBV12-4	many	TRBJ1-5	NA	TGTGCCAGCAGCCCACAGCTGGATAGCAATCAGCCCCAGCATTTT	CASSPQLDSNQPQHF
TRBV7-9	many	TRBJ2-7	NA	TGTGCCAGCAGCGATACAGGGCGAATTGGTACGCAGTACTTC	CASSDTGRIGTQYF
TRBV7-2	NA	TRBJ2-2	NA	TGTGCCAGCACCACCCGGGCCACCGGGGAGCTGTTTTTT	CASTTRATGELFF
TRBV2	many	TRBJ2-7	TRBD1	TGTGCCAGCAGTGATTGGTCGACAGGGAGCTACGAGCAGTACTTC	CASSDWSTGSYEQYF
TRBV28	many	TRBJ2-7	TRBD1	TGTGCCAGCAGTTTGGGGACAGGGGTGGATTACAAGCAGTACTTC	CASSLGTGVDYKQYF
TRBV10-3	NA	TRBJ2-3	NA	TGTGCCATCAGTGAGTCTAGGGGCAGGCACCTAGATACGCAGTATTTT	CAISESRGRHLDTQYF
TRBV11-2	NA	TRBJ2-5	NA	TGTGCCAGCAGCTTATCGGGCAGGGGCGAGACCCAGTACTTC	CASSLSGRGETQYF
TRBV7-8	many	TRBJ1-5	NA	TGTGCCAGCAGCTTACTCAGGGGAATATATCAGCCCCAGCATTTT	CASSLLRGIYQPQHF
TRBV4-3	few	TRBJ2-1	NA	TGCGCCAGCAGCCAAGAGGTAGATTTTGCGATGGAGCAGTTCTTC	CASSQEVDFAMEQFF
TRBV4-2	many	TRBJ2-7	TRBD2	TGTGCCAGCAGCCAAGATCATCAAACTAGCGGGAGGGACGAGCAGTACTTC	CASSQDHQTSGRDEQYF
TRBV2	few	TRBJ1-5	NA	TGTGCCAGCACCCAGGTAAATGGAAATCAGCCCCAGCATTTT	CASTQVNGNQPQHF
TRBV6-1	many	TRBJ2-4	NA	TGTGCCAGTCAAACACCCGCAAAAAACATTCAGTACTTC	CASQTPAKNIQYF
TRBV7-2	many	TRBJ2-3	NA	TGTGCCAGCAGTGATCTGGACTACCAAGGAGATACGCAGTATTTT	CASSDLDYQGDTQYF
TRBV30	many	TRBJ1-4	TRBD1	TGTGCCTGGAGTGCGGGACAGGGTCGTGAAAAACTGTTTTTT	CAWSAGQGREKLFF
TRBV29-1	NA	TRBJ2-7	NA	TGCAGCGTTGAAAACGGGGGAGCCACCTACGAGCAGTACTTC	CSVENGGATYEQYF
TRBV9	NA	TRBJ2-3	NA	TGTGCCAGCAGCGGAGGGGGGAGGCCCAGCACAGATACGCAGTATTTT	CASSGGGRPSTDTQYF
TRBV6-1	NA	TRBJ2-1	NA	TGTGCCAGCAGACCCGACGATAGCTCCTACAATGAGCAGTTCTTC	CASRPDDSSYNEQFF
TRBV11-2	many	TRBJ1-2	TRBD1	TGTGCCAGCAGCCCGGACAGGGGTATTAACTATGGCTACACCTTC	CASSPDRGINYGYTF
TRBV14	few	TRBJ1-6	NA	TGTGCCAGCAGCCAAGGAAGGGGTTGGGGGTATTCACCCCTCCACTTT	CASSQGRGWGYSPLHF
TRBV11-2	few	TRBJ2-3	NA	TGTGCCAGCAGTCGGTGGGGCAGAGACACAGATACGCAGTATTTT	CASSRWGRDTDTQYF
TRBV19	NA	TRBJ2-2	NA	TGTGCCAGTAGTATACTACGGGGGCTCACCGGGGAGCTGTTTTTT	CASSILRGLTGELFF
TRBV30	NA	TRBJ1-5	TRBD1	TGTGCCTGGAGTGTAAGCAGGGGGAATCAGCCCCAGCATTTT	CAWSVSRGNQPQHF
TRBV7-9	many	TRBJ1-2	TRBD1	TGTGCCAGCAGGTCTCCGGGACAGGTTGGGAACTATGGCTACACCTTC	CASRSPGQVGNYGYTF
TRBV12-3/TRBV12-4	many	TRBJ1-2	NA	TGTGCCAGCAGTTTACCCCCGGATGGCTACACCTTC	CASSLPPDGYTF
TRBV19	once	TRBJ2-3	NA	TGTGCCAGTAGTCGGTGGGAGGAGGGCACAGATACGCAGTATTTT	CASSRWEEGTDTQYF
TRBV29-1	many	TRBJ2-1	NA	TGCAGCGTTGAAGGGAACAGGGTCGGGCAGTTCTTC	CSVEGNRVGQFF
TRBV5-1	NA	TRBJ1-2	NA	TGCGCCAGCAGCTTGGAAAACAGGGCCTTGTCTAACTATGGCTACACCTTC	CASSLENRALSNYGYTF
TRBV20-1	few	TRBJ2-5	NA	TGCAGTGCTAGAGATAAGAGCCAAGAGACCCTGTACTTC	CSARDKSQETLYF
TRBV2	many	TRBJ2-5	TRBD2	TGTGCCAGCAGGGGTACGAGACTAGCGGGAGGGTGGCAAGAGACCCAGTACTTC	CASRGTRLAGGWQETQYF